This T cell receptor beta chain was captured by sequencing in a study of molecular identifiers for immune sequencing clone quantification. Study results and limitations: Molecules of identical TCR sharing a barcode could underestimate highly expanded clone sizes.

From the PCR reads, TCRdb called clonotypes with MiXCR, one entry per CDR3 protein. The table has 250,000 to 400,000 distinct CDR3 sequences, over 20% seen once. This clonotype occurred a few times. Antigen specificity is unknown. Its ends do not fully match the called genes, so a read error is possible. Germline loops: CDR1 SGHNT, CDR2 YYREEE (reference sequence). This CDR3 contains 14 residues. The chain employs TRBV5-4 and TRBJ2-7, with D uncertain. Sequencing input: naive CD8+ T cells from blood, with Jurkat cell RNA spiked in. As to subset: FACS-sorted CD8+CD4-CCR7+CD45RA+ naive T cells. The TCR sequence derives from a human donor in good health. Some libraries in this study had Jurkat cell RNA spiked in. CDR3 sequence reads: CASRPDHSSYERYF. In DNA, the CDR3 is TGTGCCAGCAGACCAGACCATAGCTCCTACGAGCGGTACTTC. Full variable domain (rest looked up from reference TRBV5-4 and TRBJ2-7): ETGVTQSPTHLIKTRGQQVTLRCSSQSGHNTVSWYQQALGQGPQFIFQYYREEENGRGNFPPRFSGLQFPNYSSELNVNALELDDSALYLCASRPDHSSYERYFGPGTRLTVT.